The sequence of this T cell receptor (beta chain) was determined in a study of cytomegalovirus exposure and HLA in healthy donors. Findings and caveats of the study: A later analysis reportedly identified an Asian-associated ancestry cluster as carrying fewer N-insertions than the approximately 730-donor mean. Trimming of TCR beta V- and J-genes showed a link, identified in a later analysis, to a missense DCLRE1C variant. A highly shared variant cluster was judged a likely technical artifact. Researchers catalogued around 150 TCR beta chains as cytomegalovirus-associated.

Trimming took off 6 bases at V and 4 bases at J, with 10 bases between the two ends. The CDR3 runs 12 residues. In germline, CDR1 is SGHTA, CDR2 FQGNSA. PCR was performed using 60 Vbeta and 13 Jbeta primers. Profiled with immunoSEQ multiplex PCR; TCRdb holds only in-frame clones, not every one. The table lists roughly 150,000 clones, roughly 82% of them singletons. This clone was observed a single time. Its antigen is unidentified. The sample comprised PBMCs. This chain links TRBV7-2 with TRBJ2-7, with D possibly TRBD1 on 5 matching bases. The source is a woman aged 45-65 years in good health and CMV-seropositive. CDR3 protein: CASRMGPYEQYF. CDR3 nucleotide sequence: TGTGCCAGCAGGATGGGGCCATACGAGCAGTACTTC.